The next 25 T cell receptor beta chains were all read from a single sample in a study of cytomegalovirus exposure and HLA in healthy donors. Vbeta (60) and Jbeta (13) primers were used in the PCR. The data were produced by immunoSEQ multiplex PCR, yet TCRdb's version contains in-frame clones alone and is incomplete. Among approximately 80,000 clones listed, roughly 70% were seen once. Sequencing was done on a sample of PBMCs. The receptors shown here come from a young man in good health and CMV-seropositive.

This chain links TRBV5-4 with TRBJ1-1; D call uncertain. The germline V and J ends were trimmed by 0 bases and 0 bases, with 6 bases remaining between them. The V gene's germline CDR1 is SGHNT and CDR2 YYREEE (reference sequence). The CDR3 is 14 amino acids. This CDR3 reads CASSLGGVNTEAFF. In nucleotides, the CDR3 is TGTGCCAGCAGCTTGGGCGGAGTGAACACTGAAGCTTTCTTT.

This clone showed up just a few times. V is TRBV7-9 and J is TRBJ2-1, with 14 bases identical to TRBD2. The V and J ends lost 6 bases and 8 bases, in that order; junction bases with no gene match: 3. Per germline, CDR1 SEHNR and CDR2 FQNEAQ (reference sequence). This CDR3 comprises 14 residues. The CDR3 here is CASRGTSGSYEQFF. Here the CDR3 DNA reads TGTGCCAGCAGAGGGACTAGCGGGAGTTATGAGCAGTTCTTC. The full variable domain, with the rest looked up from reference TRBV7-9 and TRBJ2-1, is DTGVSQNPRHKITKRGQNVTFRCDPISEHNRLYWYRQTLGQGPEFLTYFQNEAQLEKSRLLSDRFSAERPKGSFSTLEIQRTEQGDSAMYLCASRGTSGSYEQFFGPGTRLTVL.

The chain employs TRBV5-6 and TRBJ2-7; the D gene is possibly TRBD2 (6 bases). The V gene's germline CDR1 is SGHDT and CDR2 YYEEEE. Deletions cut 4 bases from V and 7 bases from J, with 21 bases between. The CDR3 runs 15 residues. CDR3 sequence: CASSRRDGRRREQYF. CDR3 nucleotide sequence: TGTGCCAGCAGCCGAAGGGACGGGAGAAGAAGGGAGCAGTACTTC.

This chain links TRBV28 with TRBJ2-2, with D possibly TRBD2 on 5 matching bases. This CDR3 comprises 16 residues. V lost 3 bases and J lost 5, with 16 bases in between. The germline V gene has CDR1 MDHEN and CDR2 SYDVKM. This CDR3 reads CASSFPGFKGTGELFF. CDR3 DNA: TGTGCCAGCAGTTTTCCGGGGTTTAAAGGGACCGGGGAGCTGTTTTTT.

This chain connects TRBV9 to TRBJ1-2; 9 nucleotides line up with TRBD1. CDR1 is SGDLS, CDR2 YYNGEE, per germline. V lost 4 bases, J lost 4 bases, and 8 bases stayed unmatched. The CDR3 has 15 amino acids. CDR3 sequence reads: CASSLTTGGVYGYTF. The CDR3 nucleotides read TGTGCCAGCAGCTTAACTACAGGGGGCGTCTATGGCTACACCTTC.

This chain connects TRBV19 to TRBJ2-6; TRBD2 aligns across 8 bases. Trimming removed 7 bases from V and 4 bases from J; junction bases left unmatched: 3. The germline gives CDR1 LNHDA, CDR2 SQIVND (reference sequence). This CDR3 is 14 amino acids long. CDR3 protein: CASTRTSGANVLTF. The DNA of the CDR3 is TGTGCCAGTACCCGGACTAGCGGGGCCAACGTCCTGACTTTC.

The genes are TRBV18 and TRBJ2-3, with TRBD2 as a possible D gene (5 bases). V dropped 3 bases and J dropped 0 bases, with 16 bases sitting between them. The CDR3 consists of 17 residues. Germline V CDR1 and CDR2: KGHSH, LQKENI. CDR3 region: CASSPRQTDSSTDTQYF. The CDR3 nucleotides are TGTGCCAGCTCACCGAGGCAGACGGACTCTAGCACAGATACGCAGTATTTT.

The chain links TRBV30 to TRBJ2-7, with D unclear. With 0 bases removed from V and 3 bases from J, the gap between germline ends came to 3 bases. Germline V CDR1 and CDR2: GTSNPN, SVGIG (reference sequence). This CDR3 is built from 11 residues. The CDR3 region is CAWSVRYEQYF. CDR3 bases: TGTGCCTGGAGTGTTCGCTACGAGCAGTACTTC.

The V call is TRBV18, the J call TRBJ1-4; unclear D gene. Trimming removed 5 bases at V and 6 bases at J, with 13 bases between. Germline V CDR1 and CDR2: KGHSH, LQKENI. The CDR3 spans 14 residues. CDR3 amino acids: CASSAARKDEKLFF. CDR3 sequence (DNA): TGTGCCAGCTCAGCCGCCAGGAAAGATGAAAAACTGTTTTTT.

V and J are TRBV7-8 and TRBJ2-7, with TRBD1 identical over 10 bases. V was pared by 3 bases and J by 0 bases, with 5 bases of the junction left unmatched. Per germline, CDR1 SGHVS and CDR2 FQNEAQ. This CDR3 region has 16 residues. The CDR3 sequence: CASSLGDRGFSYEQYF. The CDR3 coding sequence is TGTGCCAGCAGCTTGGGGGACAGGGGTTTCTCCTACGAGCAGTACTTC. The entire variable domain, with the rest obtained from reference TRBV7-8 and TRBJ2-7, is as follows: GAGVSQSPRYKVAKRGQDVALRCDPISGHVSLFWYQQALGQGPEFLTYFQNEAQLDKSGLPSDRFFAERPEGSVSTLKIQRTQQEDSAVYLCASSLGDRGFSYEQYFGPGTRLTVT.

The V call is TRBV25-1, the J call TRBJ2-5; 14 bases line up with TRBD2. CDR1 is MGHDK, CDR2 SYGVNS, per germline. The CDR3 totals 16 residues. With 4 bases clipped from V and 4 bases from J, the junction kept 5 bases outside the gene matches. The CDR3 sequence is CASSVGGLAGVETQYF. The CDR3 coding sequence is TGTGCCAGCAGTGTGGGGGGACTAGCGGGGGTAGAGACCCAGTACTTC.

The genes are TRBV6-5 and TRBJ2-7, with TRBD2 identical over 13 bases. CDR1 MNHEY and CDR2 SVGAGI come from the germline V gene. The CDR3 is 15 residues long. The trim removed 6 bases at V and 4 bases at J, leaving 6 bases unmatched. CDR3 loop: CASRRTSGSYYEQYF. The CDR3 nucleotides are TGTGCCAGCAGGCGGACTAGCGGGAGCTATTACGAGCAGTACTTC.

The J gene is TRBJ2-1, the V gene TRBV7-3; 11 bases line up with TRBD1. Per germline, CDR1 SGHTA and CDR2 FQGTGA. The CDR3 contains 18 residues. V was pared by 0 bases and J by 4 bases, with 8 bases of the junction left unmatched. CDR3 nucleotides: TGTGCCAGCAGCTTAACTGGGACAGGGGGAGGGGGATACAATGAGCAGTTCTTC. This gives the protein CASSLTGTGGGGYNEQFF.

CDR3: CASSLEVAGTGELFF. Written as DNA, the CDR3 is TGTGCCAGCAGCTTGGAGGTAGCCGGCACCGGGGAGCTGTTTTTT. V usage is TRBV5-6 and J usage is TRBJ2-2, with D unresolved. CDR1 is SGHDT, CDR2 YYEEEE, per germline. CDR3 length: 15 amino acids. V shed 0 bases and J shed 4 bases, with 10 bases lying between them.

The chain is built from TRBV13 and TRBJ2-5; D is ambiguous. V lost 1 base and J lost 3, with 6 bases in between. The CDR3 spans 13 residues. Germline-derived CDR1 and CDR2 are PRHDT and FYEKMQ (reference sequence). The DNA of the CDR3 is TGTGCCAGCAGCTTAGACACCAAAGAGACCCAGTACTTC. Amino acid sequence: CASSLDTKETQYF.

V and J are TRBV30 and TRBJ1-1, with 9 bases matching TRBD1. The CDR3 loop spans 14 amino acids. CDR1 and CDR2 from the germline V gene are GTSNPN and SVGIG (reference sequence). V shed 4 bases, J shed 5 bases, and the junction held 8 bases outside the gene matches. Here the CDR3 reads CAWKGQGWITEAFF. CDR3 DNA: TGTGCCTGGAAGGGACAGGGATGGATAACTGAAGCTTTCTTT.

The chain carries TRBV7-2 and TRBJ2-3; 9 nucleotides line up with TRBD1. CDR1 is SGHTA, CDR2 FQGNSA, per germline. The CDR3 sequence is 14 residues long. The J segment lost 4 bases and the V segment lost 10 bases, leaving 9 bases of the junction unmatched. The CDR3 sequence is CATALTGGADTQYF. Written as DNA, the CDR3 is TGTGCCACCGCGCTGACAGGGGGTGCAGATACGCAGTATTTT.

This chain links TRBV2 with TRBJ1-3, with D perhaps TRBD1 (5 bases). The ends were cut back, 5 bases at V and 2 bases at J, with 19 bases in the middle. In germline, CDR1 is SNHLY, CDR2 FYNNEI. CDR3 size: 17 residues. This CDR3 is CASSPNLLGAAGNTIYF. CDR3 nucleotide sequence: TGTGCCAGCAGTCCCAACCTGCTAGGGGCAGCTGGAAACACCATATATTTT.

The rearrangement links TRBV7-9 to TRBJ2-7, with a tentative D call TRBD2 (6 bases). The ends were cut back, 1 base at V and 6 bases at J, with 13 bases in the middle. The CDR3 runs 14 residues. Germline CDR1 is SEHNR and CDR2 is FQNEAQ (reference sequence). The CDR3 nucleotides read TGTGCCAGCAGCTTAGAGGGATCCGGGAGCGAGCAGTACTTC. This sequence encodes CASSLEGSGSEQYF.

V gene TRBV9 combines with J gene TRBJ2-2, with a tentative D call TRBD2 (5 bases). The CDR3 runs 13 residues. V was pared by 3 bases and J by 5 bases, with 8 bases between. Germline CDR1 and CDR2: SGDLS and YYNGEE. The CDR3 DNA sequence: TGTGCCAGCAGCGCTAGCCGGACCGGGGAGCTGTTTTTT. Encoded protein: CASSASRTGELFF.

The rearrangement joins TRBV28 to TRBJ2-1, with 11 bases lining up with TRBD2. This CDR3 is built from 18 residues. CDR1 MDHEN and CDR2 SYDVKM come from the germline V gene. V trimming: 2 bases; J trimming: 0 bases; junction bases outside the gene matches: 6. The CDR3 here is CASSLQLAGGLSYNEQFF. The CDR3 nucleotides read TGTGCCAGCAGTTTACAGCTAGCGGGAGGCCTCTCCTACAATGAGCAGTTCTTC.

This clone occurred once. The chain carries TRBV9 and TRBJ2-2; D is possibly TRBD1 (5 bases). V gave up 2 bases and J gave up 4 bases, with 9 bases separating them. The CDR3 loop spans 14 amino acids. Germline loops: CDR1 SGDLS, CDR2 YYNGEE. CDR3 nucleotides: TGTGCCAGCAGCGTGACAGTTCCCACCGGGGAGCTGTTTTTT. Translating gives CASSVTVPTGELFF.

The chain is built from TRBV25-1 and TRBJ2-7, with a tentative D call TRBD2 (6 bases). The CDR3 runs to 14 residues. Trimming stripped 1 base from V and 1 base from J, with 8 bases between. In germline, CDR1 is MGHDK, CDR2 SYGVNS. CDR3 DNA sequence: TGTGCCAGCAGTGAATCGGGAGAATCCTACGAGCAGTACTTC. It specifies CASSESGESYEQYF.

CDR3 in DNA: TGTGCCAGCAGCTTGGCCCCAGGGTGGAACACTGAAGCTTTCTTT. This gives the protein CASSLAPGWNTEAFF. This chain connects TRBV5-6 to TRBJ1-1; D is possibly TRBD1 (5 bases). The CDR3 is 15 residues long. The ends were cut back, 0 bases at V and 1 base at J, with 10 bases in the middle. Germline V gene sequence: CDR1 SGHDT, CDR2 YYEEEE. The complete variable domain, with remaining parts taken from reference TRBV5-6 and TRBJ1-1, reads DAGVTQSPTHLIKTRGQQVTLRCSPKSGHDTVSWYQQALGQGPQFIFQYYEEEERQRGNFPDRFSGHQFPNYSSELNVNALLLGDSALYLCASSLAPGWNTEAFFGQGTRLTVV.

The V call is TRBV29-1, the J call TRBJ1-1, with D perhaps TRBD1 (6 bases). Per the germline V gene, CDR1 is SQVTM and CDR2 is ANQGSEA. Between the trimmed V and J ends, which lost 1 base and 4 bases, there was a span of 7 bases. The CDR3 is 12 residues long. The CDR3 loop is CSVEVRGTEAFF. The DNA of the CDR3 is TGCAGCGTTGAAGTCAGGGGCACTGAAGCTTTCTTT.